This entry is about one T cell receptor beta chain. What it binds is not known. The data belong to a study of cytomegalovirus exposure and HLA in healthy donors. Study-level findings and limits: Rare TCR sequences predominated, though certain public TCRs were found in many donors. There were under 200 TCR beta chains listed as cytomegalovirus-associated. The TCR clusters that emerged in the first cohort tended, a later analysis found, to co-occur in the 120 or so validation repertoires.

This table comes from immunoSEQ multiplex PCR, and its TCRdb copy is limited to in-frame clones, with some not included. The profile covers 100,000 to 120,000 clones, with more than 85% appearing a single time and 4% to 4.5% taken by the ten largest. V lost 2 bases to trimming and J lost 4 bases, with 9 bases between them. Germline lookup yields CDR1 MDHEN and CDR2 SYDVKM. The CDR3 loop spans 14 amino acids. The TCR sequence derives from a woman between 18 and 30 years old in good health and CMV-seropositive. The sequenced material came from PBMCs. The chain joins TRBV28 to TRBJ2-1; maybe TRBD1 (5 bases). DNA for the CDR3: TGTGCCAGCAGTTTAGAGACAGATTACAATGAGCAGTTCTTC. Translated, it gives CASSLETDYNEQFF.